This note documents a single T cell receptor (beta chain) sequence. The antigen is undetermined. This sample stems from a study of T cells in narcolepsy. Libraries were prepared by immunoSEQ multiplex PCR; TCRdb keeps only in-frame clonotypes and omits some of them. The sample yields tens of thousands of clones, about four fifths seen once. Regarding the study as a whole: Autoreactive clonotypes reportedly recurred in blood of same and different patients, not controls. In some patient and control memory CD4+ samples, autoreactive clones were absent.

Losses at the gene ends were 0 bases for V and 5 bases for J; bases not matched to a gene: 1. The CDR3 totals 13 residues. Germline values: CDR1 SGDLS, CDR2 YYNGEE. V gene TRBV9 combines with J gene TRBJ2-5; 7 nucleotides agree with TRBD1. The sequenced material came from memory (CD45RA-) CD4+ T cells from blood. The sequence came from a human donor in good health. The CDR3 protein is CASSVGDSETQYF. The CDR3 DNA follows: TGTGCCAGCAGCGTAGGGGACAGCGAGACCCAGTACTTC.